This is a list of T cell receptor beta chains from one sample in a study of vaccination effects on CD4 cells after COVID-19. TCRdb keeps only in-frame clones here, not all; method: immunoSEQ multiplex PCR. The data show 75,000 to 100,000 clones, around four fifths seen once. Antigens of these TCRs are unknown. The sequencing used CD4+ T cells from PBMCs cultured with HCoV-OC43 spike peptides, collected after COVID-19 vaccination. These receptors came from a human donor who received a COVID-19 vaccine. Both conserved end residues are part of each CDR3. A D gene is named only where the DNA matches it firmly. Clone size is given for some rows only: seen once, a few or many times, or a class if the clone is expanded.

size: -; V: TRBV6-5; J: TRBJ1-2; D: -; DNA: TGTGCCAGCAGTCTCCACTCGGGGCACTATGGCTACACCTTC; CDR3: CASSLHSGHYGYTF
size: -; V: TRBV3-1/TRBV3-2; J: TRBJ1-1; D: TRBD1; DNA: TGTGCCAGCAGCCCGTGGACAGGGGGCAGCACTGAAGCTTTCTTT; CDR3: CASSPWTGGSTEAFF
size: -; V: TRBV6-5; J: TRBJ1-5; D: TRBD1; DNA: TGTGCCAGCAGCGCCGACAGGGTCAGTCGTCAGCCCCAGCATTTT; CDR3: CASSADRVSRQPQHF
size: -; V: TRBV7-2; J: TRBJ2-3; D: -; DNA: TGTGCCAGCAGCTTAGCCCGGACCAGCACAGATACGCAGTATTTT; CDR3: CASSLARTSTDTQYF
size: -; V: TRBV4-1; J: TRBJ1-5; D: -; DNA: TGCGCCAGCAGCCAAGTAGGGGAGTATTCGGGACCCCAGCATTTT; CDR3: CASSQVGEYSGPQHF
size: -; V: TRBV19; J: TRBJ2-5; D: TRBD1; DNA: TGTGCCAGTAGTCGCGGATTTTTGACAGGGGAGACCCAGTACTTC; CDR3: CASSRGFLTGETQYF
size: once; V: TRBV19; J: TRBJ1-5; D: -; DNA: TGTGCCAGTAGTACGATGACTAATCAGCCCCAGCATTTT; CDR3: CASSTMTNQPQHF
size: -; V: TRBV19; J: TRBJ1-4; D: -; DNA: TGTGCCTCGACCCGGGGGAGAAATGAAAAACTGTTTTTT; CDR3: CASTRGRNEKLFF
size: -; V: TRBV7-8; J: TRBJ2-3; D: -; DNA: TGTGCCAGCAGCTTAGCGCGGGTAGATACGCAGTATTTT; CDR3: CASSLARVDTQYF
size: -; V: TRBV18; J: TRBJ2-3; D: -; DNA: TGTGCCAGCTCACCACGCCCCACAGATACGCAGTATTTT; CDR3: CASSPRPTDTQYF
size: -; V: TRBV27; J: TRBJ2-2; D: TRBD2; DNA: TGTGCCAGCAGTCTACAGGGACTAGCGGGGACGAACACCGGGGAGCTGTTTTTT; CDR3: CASSLQGLAGTNTGELFF
size: -; V: TRBV5-1; J: TRBJ2-4; D: -; DNA: TGCGCCAGCAGCTTGGGGACAGTAGCCAAAAACATTCAGTACTTC; CDR3: CASSLGTVAKNIQYF
size: few; V: TRBV27; J: TRBJ1-5; D: TRBD1; DNA: TGTGCCAGCAGTTCGGACAGGGTCTATCAGCCCCAGCATTTT; CDR3: CASSSDRVYQPQHF
size: -; V: TRBV5-1; J: TRBJ2-5; D: TRBD2; DNA: TGCGCCAGCAGCTTGCTAGCGGGGAGCCAAGAGACCCAGTACTTC; CDR3: CASSLLAGSQETQYF
size: -; V: TRBV18; J: TRBJ1-5; D: TRBD1; DNA: TGTGCCAGCTCACTCGGGACAGGGCCCAATCAGCCCCAGCATTTT; CDR3: CASSLGTGPNQPQHF
size: few; V: TRBV4-1; J: TRBJ2-3; D: -; DNA: TGCGCCAGCAGCACCCAAGACTATCGCAACACAGATACGCAGTATTTT; CDR3: CASSTQDYRNTDTQYF
size: once; V: TRBV19; J: TRBJ1-1; D: -; DNA: TGTGCCAGTAGTATAGCGGGGAGTGCCACTGAAGCTTTCTTT; CDR3: CASSIAGSATEAFF
size: -; V: TRBV2; J: TRBJ1-1; D: -; DNA: TGTGCCAGCAGGAATACAGGGAGGACTGAAGCTTTCTTT; CDR3: CASRNTGRTEAFF
size: -; V: TRBV7-3; J: TRBJ2-2; D: -; DNA: TGTGCCAGCAGCTTAATGGGGGCCACCGGGGAGCTGTTTTTT; CDR3: CASSLMGATGELFF
size: -; V: TRBV5-4; J: TRBJ1-2; D: -; DNA: TGTGCCAGCAGCTTGGATACAGGAGGAGGCTATGGCTACACCTTC; CDR3: CASSLDTGGGYGYTF
size: -; V: TRBV9; J: TRBJ2-3; D: -; DNA: TGTGCCAGCAGCGCCGAACTAACGGGCACAGATACGCAGTATTTT; CDR3: CASSAELTGTDTQYF
size: -; V: TRBV6-1; J: TRBJ2-5; D: -; DNA: TGTGCCAGCAGTGATCTCAGATACCGGGCCGCTTCAGAGACCCAGTACTTC; CDR3: CASSDLRYRAASETQYF
size: -; V: TRBV30; J: TRBJ2-2; D: -; DNA: TGTGCCTGGAGGGGGGGGCTTAATACCGGGGAGCTGTTTTTT; CDR3: CAWRGGLNTGELFF
size: -; V: TRBV19; J: TRBJ1-2; D: -; DNA: TGTGCCAGTAGTGAACAGGGCACCTATGGCTACACCTTC; CDR3: CASSEQGTYGYTF
size: -; V: TRBV6-5; J: TRBJ1-6; D: -; DNA: TGTGCCAGCAGTTATCACCGATTATCCTATAATTCACCCCTCCACTTT; CDR3: CASSYHRLSYNSPLHF
size: -; V: TRBV5-1; J: TRBJ2-2; D: -; DNA: TGCGCCAGCAGCTTCGCGAGAGGCGGGGCGGGCAACTTGAACACCGGGGAGCTGTTTTTT; CDR3: CASSFARGGAGNLNTGELFF
size: -; V: TRBV2; J: TRBJ1-2; D: -; DNA: TGTGCCAGCAGTGAAGGTGGGGACTATGGCTACACCTTC; CDR3: CASSEGGDYGYTF
size: -; V: TRBV2; J: TRBJ2-4; D: TRBD2; DNA: TGTGCCAGCAGTGAAATGAGTAGCGGGGGGCTTGCCAAAAACATTCAGTACTTC; CDR3: CASSEMSSGGLAKNIQYF
size: -; V: TRBV7-3; J: TRBJ2-6; D: -; DNA: TGTGCCAGCAGCTTCTCTGGGGCCAACGTCCTGACTTTC; CDR3: CASSFSGANVLTF
size: -; V: TRBV5-1; J: TRBJ1-6; D: -; DNA: TGCGCCAGCAGCCGGGGAAATAATAATTCACCCCTCCACTTT; CDR3: CASSRGNNNSPLHF
size: once; V: TRBV5-5; J: TRBJ2-1; D: TRBD1; DNA: TGTGCCAGCAGCTCCCCGACAGGGAGATACAATGAGCAGTTCTTC; CDR3: CASSSPTGRYNEQFF
size: once; V: TRBV19; J: TRBJ2-6; D: TRBD1; DNA: TGTGCCAGTAGTTCGACAGGGGGTGGTAGCTCTGGGGCCAACGTCCTGACTTTC; CDR3: CASSSTGGGSSGANVLTF
size: -; V: TRBV4-1; J: TRBJ1-1; D: -; DNA: TGCGCCAGCAGCCAGCAGAGAGGTCAGCAGAACACTGAAGCTTTCTTT; CDR3: CASSQQRGQQNTEAFF
size: -; V: TRBV2; J: TRBJ1-1; D: TRBD1; DNA: TGTGCCAGCAGTGCAATTCCGGGACAGTGGGATATGAACACTGAAGCTTTCTTT; CDR3: CASSAIPGQWDMNTEAFF
size: -; V: TRBV4-1; J: TRBJ1-6; D: -; DNA: TGCGCCAGCAGCCAAGATCGCGACCTACAGGGTTCACCCCTCCACTTT; CDR3: CASSQDRDLQGSPLHF
size: -; V: TRBV4-1; J: TRBJ2-1; D: -; DNA: TGCGCCAGCAGCCCCCTCCTTCAAGGAACCAATGAGCAGTTCTTC; CDR3: CASSPLLQGTNEQFF
size: -; V: TRBV7-2; J: TRBJ2-3; D: TRBD1; DNA: TGTGCCAGCAGCTTAGGCGGACAGGTCACAGATACGCAGTATTTT; CDR3: CASSLGGQVTDTQYF